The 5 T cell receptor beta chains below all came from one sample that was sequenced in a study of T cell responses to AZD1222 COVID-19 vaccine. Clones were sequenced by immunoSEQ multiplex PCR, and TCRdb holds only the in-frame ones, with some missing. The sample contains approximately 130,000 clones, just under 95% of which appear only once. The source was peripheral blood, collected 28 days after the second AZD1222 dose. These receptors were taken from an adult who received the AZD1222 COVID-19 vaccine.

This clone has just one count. The CDR3 DNA follows: TGTGCCTGCACAGACAGCGGCATTGGTGAAAAACTGTTTTTT. It specifies CACTDSGIGEKLFF. This sequence joins TRBV30 and TRBJ1-4; D is possibly TRBD1 (5 bases). The CDR3 totals 14 residues. With 6 bases removed from V and 7 bases from J, the gap between germline ends came to 18 bases. CDR1 and CDR2 (germline): GTSNPN, SVGIG (reference sequence). Full variable domain (rest looked up from reference TRBV30 and TRBJ1-4): SQTIHQWPATLVQPVGSPLSLECTVEGTSNPNLYWYRQAAGRGLQLLFYSVGIGQISSEVPQNLSASRPQDRQFILSSKKLLLSDSGFYLCACTDSGIGEKLFFGSGTQLSVL.

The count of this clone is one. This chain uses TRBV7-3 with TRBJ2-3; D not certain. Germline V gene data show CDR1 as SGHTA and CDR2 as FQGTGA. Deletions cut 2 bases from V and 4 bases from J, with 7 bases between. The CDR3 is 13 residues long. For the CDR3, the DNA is TGTGCCAGCAGCTTACGCGGAGCAGATACGCAGTATTTT. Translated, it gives CASSLRGADTQYF.

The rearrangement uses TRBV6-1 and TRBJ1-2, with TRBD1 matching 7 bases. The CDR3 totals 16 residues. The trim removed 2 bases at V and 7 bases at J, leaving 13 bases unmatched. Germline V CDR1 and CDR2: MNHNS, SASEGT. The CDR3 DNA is TGTGCCAGCAGTGAACAAGGGGGCGCTTCGAGGTCTGGCTACACCTTC. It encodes CASSEQGGASRSGYTF.

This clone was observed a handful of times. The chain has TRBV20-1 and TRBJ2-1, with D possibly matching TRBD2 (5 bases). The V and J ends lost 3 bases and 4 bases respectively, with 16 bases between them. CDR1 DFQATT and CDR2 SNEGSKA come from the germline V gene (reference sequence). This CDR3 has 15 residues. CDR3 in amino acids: CSASGSGGQYNEQFF. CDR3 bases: TGCAGTGCTAGTGGAAGCGGCGGGCAATACAATGAGCAGTTCTTC.

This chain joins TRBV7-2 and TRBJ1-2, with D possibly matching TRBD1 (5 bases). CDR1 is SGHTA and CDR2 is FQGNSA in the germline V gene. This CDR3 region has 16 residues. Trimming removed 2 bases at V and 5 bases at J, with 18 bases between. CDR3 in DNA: TGTGCCAGCAGCTTATCGGGGGGGAGATTCCCTTATGGCTACACCTTC. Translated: CASSLSGGRFPYGYTF. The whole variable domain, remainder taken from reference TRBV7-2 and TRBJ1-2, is GAGVSQSPSNKVTEKGKDVELRCDPISGHTALYWYRQSLGQGLEFLIYFQGNSAPDKSGLPSDRFSAERTGGSVSTLTIQRTQQEDSAVYLCASSLSGGRFPYGYTFGSGTRLTVV.